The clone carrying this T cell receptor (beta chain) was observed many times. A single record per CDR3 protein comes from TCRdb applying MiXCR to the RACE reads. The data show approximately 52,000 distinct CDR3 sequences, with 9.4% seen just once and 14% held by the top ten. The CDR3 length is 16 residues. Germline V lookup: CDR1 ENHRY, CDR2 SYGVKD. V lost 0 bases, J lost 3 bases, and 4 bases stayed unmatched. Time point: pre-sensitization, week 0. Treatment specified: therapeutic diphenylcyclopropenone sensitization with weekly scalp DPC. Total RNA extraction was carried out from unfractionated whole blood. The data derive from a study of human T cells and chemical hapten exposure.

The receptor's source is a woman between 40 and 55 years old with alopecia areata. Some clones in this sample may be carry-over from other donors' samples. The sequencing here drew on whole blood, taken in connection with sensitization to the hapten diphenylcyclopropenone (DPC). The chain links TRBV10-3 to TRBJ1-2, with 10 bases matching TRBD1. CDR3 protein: CAISESTGGTDYGYTF. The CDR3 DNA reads TGTGCCATCAGTGAGTCGACAGGGGGCACGGACTATGGCTACACCTTC.